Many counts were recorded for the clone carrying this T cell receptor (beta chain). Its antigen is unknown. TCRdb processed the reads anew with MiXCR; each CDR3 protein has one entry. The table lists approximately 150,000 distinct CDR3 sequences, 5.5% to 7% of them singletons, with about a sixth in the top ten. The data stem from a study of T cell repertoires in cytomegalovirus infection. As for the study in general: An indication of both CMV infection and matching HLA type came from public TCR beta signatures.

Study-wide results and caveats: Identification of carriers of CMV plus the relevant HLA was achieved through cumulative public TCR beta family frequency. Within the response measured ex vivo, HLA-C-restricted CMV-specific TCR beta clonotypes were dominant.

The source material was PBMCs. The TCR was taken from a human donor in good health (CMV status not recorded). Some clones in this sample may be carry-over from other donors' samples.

Written as DNA, the CDR3 is TGTGCCAGTACTCCGGGACCGACCTACGAGCAGTACTTC. This encodes CASTPGPTYEQYF. This chain connects TRBV3-1 to TRBJ2-7; tentatively, D is TRBD1 or TRBD2 (5 bases each). There are 13 residues in the CDR3. V lost 9 bases, J lost 2 bases, and 14 bases lay in between. From germline, CDR1 is LGHDT and CDR2 YNNKEL (reference sequence).